This T cell receptor (beta chain) stems from a study of blood T cell repertoires in COVID-19. Using immunoSEQ multiplex PCR, the repertoire was profiled, and TCRdb retains in-frame clones only, with some absent. The sample carries 200,000 to 300,000 clones, around 86% recorded once. Material: peripheral blood. This TCR was sampled from an elderly woman with COVID-19, enrolled during active disease.

CDR3 DNA: TGTGCCAGCAGCGTACAGGGGGCCCTCGCTAACTATGGCTACACCTTC. Amino acids: CASSVQGALANYGYTF. The chain is built from TRBV7-6 and TRBJ1-2; TRBD1 matches at 9 bases. The V segment lost 5 bases and the J segment 0 bases; nucleotides outside the gene matches: 7. The CDR3 consists of 16 residues. Germline-derived CDR1 and CDR2 are SGHVS and FNYEAQ.